This note documents a single T cell receptor beta chain sequence. Its specificity is unknown. These data belong to a study of post-analysis software for immune sequencing data. Study context: Patients had relapsing-remitting, secondary progressive or progressive-relapsing multiple sclerosis; some lacked subtype.

Built from TCR beta cDNA, the libraries had unique molecular identifiers in them. Roughly 0.5 million cDNA molecules were obtained from about 0.98 to 11 million T cells. TCRdb recomputed calls from the PCR reads with MiXCR, one row per CDR3 protein. Of roughly 400,000 distinct CDR3 sequences in the sample, roughly 38% were seen once. With 3 bases removed from V and 4 bases from J, the gap between germline ends came to 7 bases. The CDR3 is 13 residues long. Germline V gives CDR1 MDHEN, CDR2 SYDVKM. General study findings and limits: The study found TRBV5-6, TRBV5-1 and TRBV20-1 among five TRBV segments more frequent in patients than controls. Multiple sclerosis was associated with a significant reduction in normalized Chao1 diversity relative to controls. Batch-matched samples strongly co-clustered by F measure.

The chain is built from TRBV28 and TRBJ2-1, with unresolved D. What was sequenced was blood. The source of this sequence is a girl aged 2-10 years with multiple sclerosis. This chain's CDR3 is CASSFPGYNEQFF. For the CDR3, the DNA is TGTGCCAGCAGTTTCCCCGGTTACAATGAGCAGTTCTTC.